A single sample gave rise to the 32 T cell receptor beta chains below, sequenced in a study of CD8 T cells in ankylosing spondylitis. Study results and limitations: Ankylosing spondylitis blood appeared to carry a characteristic TCR beta motif of several highly homologous variants.

Using its own MiXCR run on the 5' RACE reads, TCRdb lists one record per CDR3 protein. The profile shows fewer than 250,000 distinct CDR3 sequences, 15% to 20% of them singletons. No antigen is known for these receptors. Sequenced material: blood, either unsorted or a sorted T cell fraction (not recorded which). These receptors all come from a male donor with ankylosing spondylitis.

This clonotype turned up a few times. The chain combines TRBV9 with TRBJ2-7, with D hard to call. The V and J ends lost 4 bases and 2 bases respectively, with 13 bases between them. CDR1 and CDR2 (germline): SGDLS, YYNGEE. The CDR3 extends over 14 amino acids. In DNA, the CDR3 is TGTGCCAGCAGCCCCAGTTTACGACCCTACGAGCAGTACTTC. Its translation is CASSPSLRPYEQYF.

The genes are TRBV10-2 and TRBJ1-1; no reliable D call. The germline CDR1 and CDR2 sequences are WSHSY and SAAADI. The CDR3 consists of 14 residues. The V gene lost 1 base and the J gene lost 2 bases, with 8 bases spanning the gap. In DNA, the CDR3 is TGCGCCAGCAGTGAGTACGGAGGAAACACTGAAGCTTTCTTT. This sequence encodes CASSEYGGNTEAFF.

This clonotype was counted between two and nine times. V and J are TRBV7-3 and TRBJ2-1; D may be TRBD2 (6 bases). CDR3 length: 15 residues. Trimming removed 5 bases at V and 0 bases at J, with 11 bases between. CDR1 is SGHTA and CDR2 is FQGTGA in the germline V gene. CDR3 loop: CASSLLTSSYNEQFF. The CDR3 bases are TGTGCCAGCAGCCTACTGACTAGCTCCTACAATGAGCAGTTCTTC.

The chain couples TRBV7-8 to TRBJ1-5; tentatively, D is TRBD1 (6 bases). The CDR3 has 18 amino acids. V lost 4 bases to trimming and J lost 0 bases, with 19 bases between them. Per germline, CDR1 SGHVS and CDR2 FQNEAQ. The CDR3 here is CASSSAGAETYSNQPQHF. CDR3 in DNA: TGTGCCAGCAGCTCGGCGGGGGCGGAGACTTATAGCAATCAGCCCCAGCATTTT.

This clonotype has a handful of counts. CDR3 sequence: CASSPPPQGNEQFF. The CDR3 nucleotides read TGTGCCAGCAGCCCCCCACCACAGGGGAATGAGCAGTTCTTC. The chain employs TRBV7-9 and TRBJ2-1; 7 bases fit TRBD1. This CDR3 is built from 14 residues. Germline V gives CDR1 SEHNR, CDR2 FQNEAQ (reference sequence). V was clipped by 5 bases and J by 7 bases; unmatched bases: 8. The full variable domain, its missing parts supplied by reference TRBV7-9 and TRBJ2-1, is DTGVSQNPRHKITKRGQNVTFRCDPISEHNRLYWYRQTLGQGPEFLTYFQNEAQLEKSRLLSDRFSAERPKGSFSTLEIQRTEQGDSAMYLCASSPPPQGNEQFFGPGTRLTVL.

The V gene is TRBV2, the J gene TRBJ2-1; D not certain. Trimming left V 7 bases short and J 3 bases short, with 10 bases between. The germline V gene encodes CDR1 SNHLY and CDR2 FYNNEI. This CDR3 is built from 13 residues. CDR3 nucleotide sequence: TGTGCCAGCATTGAGCAGAACTACAATGAGCAGTTCTTC. It is translated as CASIEQNYNEQFF. Looking up the rest from reference TRBV2 and TRBJ2-1 gives the full variable domain: EPEVTQTPSHQVTQMGQEVILRCVPISNHLYFYWYRQILGQKVEFLVSFYNNEISEKSEIFDDQFSVERPDGSNFTLKIRSTKLEDSAMYFCASIEQNYNEQFFGPGTRLTVL.

This clonotype has more than one count but fewer than ten. V usage is TRBV13 and J usage is TRBJ2-5; tentatively, D is TRBD1 or TRBD2 (5 bases each). Germline loops: CDR1 PRHDT, CDR2 FYEKMQ (reference sequence). CDR3 length: 15 residues. With 5 bases removed from V and 2 bases from J, the gap between germline ends came to 15 bases. The CDR3 protein is CASSHRGVYQETQYF. Here the CDR3 DNA reads TGTGCCAGCAGCCATAGGGGAGTCTATCAAGAGACCCAGTACTTC.

In its sample, this clonotype was seen a few times. The chain recombines TRBV6-1 with TRBJ1-1, with TRBD1 as a possible D gene (5 bases). Trimming left V 6 bases short and J 10 bases short, with 18 bases between. The CDR3 has 13 residues. Germline V gene lookup returns CDR1 MNHNS and CDR2 SASEGT. CDR3 region: CASSATGAGSAFF. The CDR3 region has the DNA TGTGCCAGCAGCGCCACAGGTGCGGGCTCAGCTTTCTTT.

CDR3 sequence (DNA): TGTGCCAGCAGAGACACGGCGGACAGGGTTTGGGGAGAGACCCAGTACTTC. Translated: CASRDTADRVWGETQYF. The chain has TRBV6-4 and TRBJ2-5, with TRBD1 matching over 8 bases. CDR1 and CDR2 from the germline V gene are MRHNA and SNTAGT. Germline trimming cut 6 bases from V and 4 bases from J; bases unmatched to any gene: 16. The CDR3 loop spans 17 amino acids.

This chain connects TRBV12-3 or TRBV12-4 to TRBJ1-1; D possibly corresponds to TRBD1 (5 bases). Trimming cost V 2 bases and J 10 bases, with 14 bases left between them. CDR3 length: 13 residues. CDR3 protein: CASSLIDRRGAFF. DNA for the CDR3: TGTGCCAGCAGTTTAATTGACAGACGCGGAGCTTTCTTT.

A few counts support this clonotype. V and J are TRBV27 and TRBJ2-1, with TRBD2 matching 9 bases. The CDR3 length is 15 residues. Germline values: CDR1 MNHEY, CDR2 SMNVEV (reference sequence). V was clipped by 6 bases and J by 6 bases; unmatched bases: 9. CDR3 loop: CASSSGTSPVNEQFF. DNA for the CDR3: TGTGCCAGCAGCTCAGGGACTAGCCCAGTCAATGAGCAGTTCTTC.

This clonotype was seen only a few times. The rearrangement links TRBV20-1 to TRBJ2-5, with TRBD1 identical over 11 bases. J lost 7 bases, V lost 5 bases, and 9 bases had no gene match. Germline V gene sequence: CDR1 DFQATT, CDR2 SNEGSKA (reference sequence). The CDR3 totals 14 residues. The chain's CDR3 is CSAPGQGDRSTQYF. The DNA for the CDR3 is TGCAGTGCTCCGGGACAGGGGGACCGGTCGACCCAGTACTTC.

This clonotype was counted between two and nine times. V gene TRBV6-5 combines with J gene TRBJ2-1; tentative D call: TRBD2 (5 bases). CDR1 and CDR2 (germline): MNHEY, SVGAGI. The germline V and J ends were trimmed by 8 bases and 6 bases, with 5 bases remaining between them. This CDR3 is built from 10 residues. The CDR3 nucleotides read TGTGCCAGCGGGAGCAATGAGCAGTTCTTC. Protein: CASGSNEQFF.

A few counts support this clonotype. The J gene is TRBJ1-2, the V gene TRBV29-1; 7 bases line up with TRBD1. The CDR3 has 13 residues. In germline, CDR1 is SQVTM, CDR2 ANQGSEA. The ends lost 6 bases at V and 3 bases at J; junction bases unmatched: 7. CDR3 sequence (DNA): TGCAGCGTAGGAACAGGGGAGGACTATGGCTACACCTTC. Translation: CSVGTGEDYGYTF.

There are a few counts of this clonotype. This chain joins TRBV11-3 and TRBJ2-2; D is ambiguous. The CDR3 covers 12 residues. The V gene lost 6 bases and the J gene lost 6 bases, with 8 bases spanning the gap. Germline V gene data show CDR1 as SGHNT and CDR2 as YENEEA. The CDR3 DNA reads as TGTGCCAGCAGTCAAGTGCCCGGGGAGCTGTTTTTT. It translates to CASSQVPGELFF.

V gene TRBV4-1 combines with J gene TRBJ2-7; no firm D call. The CDR3 consists of 16 residues. Germline V gene sequence: CDR1 MGHRA, CDR2 YSYEKL. Trimming took 0 bases from V and 6 from J, leaving 18 bases between them. The CDR3 region is CASSQDRSTPPSEQYF. Here the CDR3 DNA reads TGCGCCAGCAGCCAAGATCGTAGTACACCGCCTTCCGAGCAGTACTTC.

The chain couples TRBV9 to TRBJ2-7; 9 bases are shared with TRBD1. Germline CDR1 is SGDLS and CDR2 is YYNGEE. Germline trimming cut 3 bases from V and 7 bases from J; bases unmatched to any gene: 5. CDR3 length: 13 residues. CDR3 in DNA: TGTGCCAGCAGCGACCCCGGGACAGGGGAGCAGTACTTC. Protein sequence: CASSDPGTGEQYF.

This chain joins TRBV3-1 and TRBJ2-7; D gene uncertain. Trimming shortened V by 1 base and J by 3 bases, and 7 bases separated the two germline ends. The CDR3 is made up of 13 amino acids. Germline V CDR1 and CDR2: LGHDT, YNNKEL (reference sequence). CDR3 protein: CASSQGKHYEQYF. In nucleotides, the CDR3 is TGTGCCAGCAGCCAAGGGAAGCACTACGAGCAGTACTTC.

The chain combines TRBV27 with TRBJ2-3; 10 bases align to TRBD1. The junction had 9 bases not matched to a gene; V was cut back by 6 bases and J by 3 bases. The CDR3 has 16 residues. CDR1 and CDR2 (germline): MNHEY, SMNVEV (reference sequence). The CDR3 DNA sequence: TGTGCCAGCAGCCCGACAGGGGGCGGAGGGACAGATACGCAGTATTTT. This gives the protein CASSPTGGGGTDTQYF.

CDR3 sequence: CASSLVVTGLAGSNTGELFF. In DNA form, the CDR3 reads TGTGCCAGCAGCTTAGTGGTCACCGGCCTAGCGGGATCGAACACCGGGGAGCTGTTTTTT. The chain links TRBV11-2 to TRBJ2-2, with 9 nucleotides matching TRBD2. The CDR3 contains 20 residues. V was clipped by 1 base and J by 0 bases; unmatched bases: 12. CDR1 is SGHAT and CDR2 is FQNNGV in the germline V gene.

The table lists this clonotype with a few counts. The chain uses TRBV9 and TRBJ2-6; TRBD1 is a possible D gene (5 bases). V lost 0 bases and J 0 bases, leaving 13 bases between the germline ends. The germline gives CDR1 SGDLS, CDR2 YYNGEE. The CDR3 loop spans 18 amino acids. The chain's CDR3 is CASSVEAGSSSGANVLTF. The DNA for the CDR3 is TGTGCCAGCAGCGTAGAAGCAGGGTCCTCCTCTGGGGCCAACGTCCTGACTTTC.

The CDR3 here is CSANQGLSYEQYF. The DNA for the CDR3 is TGCAGTGCTAACCAGGGGCTTTCCTACGAGCAGTACTTC. The rearrangement links TRBV20-1 to TRBJ2-7, with D perhaps TRBD1 (6 bases). CDR1 DFQATT and CDR2 SNEGSKA come from the germline V gene (reference sequence). V was shortened by 4 bases and J by 1 base, with 11 bases between the two germline ends. CDR3 size: 13 residues.

V usage is TRBV18 and J usage is TRBJ2-7; the D is unclear. Trimming pared 0 bases from V and 0 bases from J, leaving 9 bases between. The CDR3 spans 15 residues. Germline values: CDR1 KGHSH, CDR2 LQKENI. The CDR3: CASSPPGPSSYEQYF. CDR3 DNA: TGTGCCAGCTCACCACCTGGGCCCAGCTCCTACGAGCAGTACTTC. Full variable domain (remainder filled in from reference TRBV18 and TRBJ2-7): NAGVMQNPRHLVRRRGQEARLRCSPMKGHSHVYWYRQLPEEGLKFMVYLQKENIIDESGMPKERFSAEFPKEGPSILRIQQVVRGDSAAYFCASSPPGPSSYEQYFGPGTRLTVT.

CDR3 loop: CASSSRTGAKNIQYF. DNA for the CDR3: TGTGCCAGCAGCAGTCGGACCGGAGCCAAAAACATTCAGTACTTC. The genes are TRBV5-6 and TRBJ2-4; no firm D call. V was shortened by 4 bases and J by 0 bases, with 11 bases between the two germline ends. CDR3 length: 15 residues. Germline V gene data show CDR1 as SGHDT and CDR2 as YYEEEE. The whole variable domain, remainder taken from reference TRBV5-6 and TRBJ2-4, is DAGVTQSPTHLIKTRGQQVTLRCSPKSGHDTVSWYQQALGQGPQFIFQYYEEEERQRGNFPDRFSGHQFPNYSSELNVNALLLGDSALYLCASSSRTGAKNIQYFGAGTRLSVL.

This chain connects TRBV19 to TRBJ2-4; no clear D gene. V was trimmed by 3 bases and J by 7 bases, leaving 10 bases between them. CDR1 is LNHDA, CDR2 SQIVND, per germline (reference sequence). The CDR3 runs to 13 residues. The CDR3 nucleotides read TGTGCCAGTAGTATCTTGGGTTTGAACATTCAGTACTTC. Its protein is CASSILGLNIQYF.

The V gene is TRBV27, the J gene TRBJ2-7, with 7 bases lining up with TRBD2. This CDR3 contains 14 residues. Germline V lookup: CDR1 MNHEY, CDR2 SMNVEV (reference sequence). The V gene end was trimmed by 8 bases and the J gene end by 2 bases; junction bases not matched to a gene: 9. The CDR3 spells CASSRGVRAYEQYF. The CDR3 DNA reads TGTGCCAGCTCCCGGGGGGTGCGTGCCTACGAGCAGTACTTC.

The V gene is TRBV9, the J gene TRBJ2-7; 10 bases are a match to TRBD1. Germline CDR1 reads SGDLS; CDR2 reads YYNGEE. This CDR3 spans 18 amino acids. With 0 bases clipped from V and 2 bases from J, the junction kept 11 bases outside the gene matches. The CDR3 loop is CASSVAPTGGAGTYEQYF. The CDR3 DNA is TGTGCCAGCAGCGTAGCCCCGACAGGGGGCGCGGGGACCTACGAGCAGTACTTC.

J is TRBJ2-2 and V is TRBV7-2, with D hard to call. The germline V gene has CDR1 SGHTA and CDR2 FQGNSA. There are 14 residues in the CDR3. The V end lost 1 base, the J end lost 1 base, and 4 bases lay between the germline ends. CDR3 bases: TGTGCCAGCAGCTTAGAAGAGAACACCGGGGAGCTGTTTTTT. Translating gives CASSLEENTGELFF.

This chain joins TRBV11-2 and TRBJ2-7; 9 positions match TRBD2. There are 14 residues in the CDR3. The germline V gene has CDR1 SGHAT and CDR2 FQNNGV. V lost 4 bases, J lost 3 bases, and 4 bases stayed unmatched. CDR3 bases: TGTGCCAGCAGCTACGGGACTAGCTTCTACGAGCAGTACTTC. Protein sequence: CASSYGTSFYEQYF. The full variable domain, completed using reference TRBV11-2 and TRBJ2-7, is EAGVAQSPRYKIIEKRQSVAFWCNPISGHATLYWYQQILGQGPKLLIQFQNNGVVDDSQLPKDRFSAERLKGVDSTLKIQPAKLEDSAVYLCASSYGTSFYEQYFGPGTRLTVT.

The chain recombines TRBV3-1 with TRBJ2-5; D could derive from TRBD1 or TRBD2 (5 bases each). Germline lookup yields CDR1 LGHDT and CDR2 YNNKEL (reference sequence). The CDR3 sequence is 14 residues long. Between the trimmed V and J ends, which lost 1 base and 5 bases, there was a span of 11 bases. CDR3: CASSQGSWGETQYF. The DNA for the CDR3 is TGTGCCAGCAGCCAAGGATCCTGGGGGGAGACCCAGTACTTC.

V gene TRBV18 combines with J gene TRBJ1-1, with D uncertain. This CDR3 comprises 12 residues. The V end was cut by 3 bases, the J end by 3 bases, with 5 bases between. CDR1 is KGHSH and CDR2 is LQKENI in the germline V gene. DNA of the CDR3: TGTGCCAGCTCACCCTGGCACACTGAAGCTTTCTTT. Translation gives CASSPWHTEAFF.

CDR3 in DNA: TGTGCCAGCACAAAATATAGCAATCAGCCCCAGCATTTT. Amino acid sequence: CASTKYSNQPQHF. The V call is TRBV2, the J call TRBJ1-5; D gene ambiguous. The V gene lost 7 bases and the J gene lost 0 bases, with 7 bases spanning the gap. Looked up from germline, CDR1 is SNHLY and CDR2 is FYNNEI. This CDR3 spans 13 amino acids.